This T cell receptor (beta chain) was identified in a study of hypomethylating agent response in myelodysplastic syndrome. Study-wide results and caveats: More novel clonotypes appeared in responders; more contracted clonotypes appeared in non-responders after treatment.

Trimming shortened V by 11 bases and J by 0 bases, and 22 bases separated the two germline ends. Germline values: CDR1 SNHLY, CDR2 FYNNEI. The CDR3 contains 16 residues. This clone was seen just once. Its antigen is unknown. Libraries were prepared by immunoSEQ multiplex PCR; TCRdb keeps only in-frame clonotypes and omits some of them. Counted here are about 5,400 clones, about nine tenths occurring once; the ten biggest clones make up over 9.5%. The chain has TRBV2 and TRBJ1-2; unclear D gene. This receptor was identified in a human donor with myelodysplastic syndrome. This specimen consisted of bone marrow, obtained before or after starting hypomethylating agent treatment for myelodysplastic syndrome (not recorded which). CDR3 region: CAGETAPQTTNYGYTF. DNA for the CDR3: TGTGCCGGAGAAACAGCTCCACAGACGACTAACTATGGCTACACCTTC.